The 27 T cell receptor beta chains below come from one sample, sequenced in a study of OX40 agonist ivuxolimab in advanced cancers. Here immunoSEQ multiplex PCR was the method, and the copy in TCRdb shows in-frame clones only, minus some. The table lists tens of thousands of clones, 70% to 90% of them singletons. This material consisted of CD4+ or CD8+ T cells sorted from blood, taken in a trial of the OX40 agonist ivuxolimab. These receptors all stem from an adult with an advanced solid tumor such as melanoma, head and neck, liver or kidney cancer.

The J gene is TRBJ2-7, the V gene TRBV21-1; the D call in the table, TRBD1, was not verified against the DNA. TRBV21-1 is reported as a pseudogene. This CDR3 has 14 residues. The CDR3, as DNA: TGTGCCAGCTCCGGAGGACAGGCAACCTACGAGCAGTACTTC. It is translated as CASSGGQATYEQYF.

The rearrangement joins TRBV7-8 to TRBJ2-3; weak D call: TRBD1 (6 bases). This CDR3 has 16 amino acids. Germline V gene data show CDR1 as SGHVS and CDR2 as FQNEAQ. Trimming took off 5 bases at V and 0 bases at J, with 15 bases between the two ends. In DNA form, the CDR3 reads TGTGCCAGCAGCCGCATTCAAGGACAGAGCACAGATACGCAGTATTTT. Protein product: CASSRIQGQSTDTQYF.

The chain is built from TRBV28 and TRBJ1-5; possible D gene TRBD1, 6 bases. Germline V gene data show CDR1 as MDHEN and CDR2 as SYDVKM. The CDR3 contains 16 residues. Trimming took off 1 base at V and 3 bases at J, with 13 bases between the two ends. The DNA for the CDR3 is TGTGCCAGCAGTTTATATGGCAGGGGTAACAATCAGCCCCAGCATTTT. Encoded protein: CASSLYGRGNNQPQHF.

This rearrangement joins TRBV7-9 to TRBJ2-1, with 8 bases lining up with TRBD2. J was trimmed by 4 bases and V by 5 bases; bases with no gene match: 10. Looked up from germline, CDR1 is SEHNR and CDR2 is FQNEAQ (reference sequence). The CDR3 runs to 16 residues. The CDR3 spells CASSPPASGPYNEQFF. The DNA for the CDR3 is TGTGCCAGCAGCCCGCCCGCTAGCGGGCCTTACAATGAGCAGTTCTTC.

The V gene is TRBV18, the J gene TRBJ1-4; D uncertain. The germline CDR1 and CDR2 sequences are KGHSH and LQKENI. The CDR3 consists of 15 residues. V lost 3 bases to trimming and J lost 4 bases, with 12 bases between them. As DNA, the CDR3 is TGTGCCAGCTCACCGAAGGACGGTTTTAATGAAAAACTGTTTTTT. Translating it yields CASSPKDGFNEKLFF.

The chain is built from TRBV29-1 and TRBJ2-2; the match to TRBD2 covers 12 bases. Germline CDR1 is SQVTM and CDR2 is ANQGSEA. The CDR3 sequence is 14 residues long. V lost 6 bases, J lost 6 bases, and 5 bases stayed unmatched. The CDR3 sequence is CSVRLAGAAGELFF. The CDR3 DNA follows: TGCAGCGTAAGACTAGCGGGAGCCGCCGGGGAGCTGTTTTTT.

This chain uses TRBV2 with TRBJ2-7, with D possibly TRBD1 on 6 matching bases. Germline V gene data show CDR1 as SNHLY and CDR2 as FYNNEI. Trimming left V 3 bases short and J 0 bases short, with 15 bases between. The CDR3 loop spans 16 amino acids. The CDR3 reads CASSEITGSYSYEQYF. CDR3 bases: TGTGCCAGCAGTGAGATTACAGGGTCTTACTCCTACGAGCAGTACTTC.

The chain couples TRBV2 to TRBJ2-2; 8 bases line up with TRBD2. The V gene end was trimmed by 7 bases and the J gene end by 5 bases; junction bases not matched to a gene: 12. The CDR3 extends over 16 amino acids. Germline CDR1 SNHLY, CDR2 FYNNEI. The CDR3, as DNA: TGTGCCAGCAACCTTCGGACTAGCCGAACAACCGGGGAGCTGTTTTTT. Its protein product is CASNLRTSRTTGELFF.

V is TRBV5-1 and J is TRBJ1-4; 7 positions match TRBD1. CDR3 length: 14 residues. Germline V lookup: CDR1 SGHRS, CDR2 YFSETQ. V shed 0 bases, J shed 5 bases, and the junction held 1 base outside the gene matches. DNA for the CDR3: TGCGCCAGCAGCTTGGGCAGGGGGAATGAAAAACTGTTTTTT. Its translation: CASSLGRGNEKLFF.

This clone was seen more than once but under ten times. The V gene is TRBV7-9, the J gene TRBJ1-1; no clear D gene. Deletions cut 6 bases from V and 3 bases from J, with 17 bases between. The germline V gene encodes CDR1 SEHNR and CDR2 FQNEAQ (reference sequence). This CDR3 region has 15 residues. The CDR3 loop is CASRSLVARDTEAFF. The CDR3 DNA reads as TGTGCCAGCAGGAGTCTCGTGGCGAGGGACACTGAAGCTTTCTTT. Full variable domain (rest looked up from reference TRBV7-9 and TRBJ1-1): DTGVSQNPRHKITKRGQNVTFRCDPISEHNRLYWYRQTLGQGPEFLTYFQNEAQLEKSRLLSDRFSAERPKGSFSTLEIQRTEQGDSAMYLCASRSLVARDTEAFFGQGTRLTVV.

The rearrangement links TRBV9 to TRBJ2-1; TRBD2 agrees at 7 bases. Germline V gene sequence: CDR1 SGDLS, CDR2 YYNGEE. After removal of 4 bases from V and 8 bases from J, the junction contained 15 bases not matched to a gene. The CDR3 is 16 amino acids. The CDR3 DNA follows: TGTGCCAGCAGCCTCATGGAGGGGAGGGGAGTTGATGAGCAGTTCTTC. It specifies CASSLMEGRGVDEQFF.

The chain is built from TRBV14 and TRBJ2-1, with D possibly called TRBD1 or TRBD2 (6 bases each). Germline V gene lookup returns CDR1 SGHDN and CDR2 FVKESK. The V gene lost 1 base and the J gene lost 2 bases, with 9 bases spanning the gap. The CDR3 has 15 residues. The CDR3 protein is CASSQGRGAYNEQFF. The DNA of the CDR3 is TGTGCCAGCAGCCAAGGGAGGGGGGCCTACAATGAGCAGTTCTTC.

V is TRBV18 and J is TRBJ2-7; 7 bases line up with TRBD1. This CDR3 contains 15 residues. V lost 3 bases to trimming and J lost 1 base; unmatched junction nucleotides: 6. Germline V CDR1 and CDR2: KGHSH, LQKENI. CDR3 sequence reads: CASSPDTGVSYEQYF. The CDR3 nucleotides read TGTGCCAGCTCACCGGATACAGGGGTTTCCTACGAGCAGTACTTC. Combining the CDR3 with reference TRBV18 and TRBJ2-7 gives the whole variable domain NAGVMQNPRHLVRRRGQEARLRCSPMKGHSHVYWYRQLPEEGLKFMVYLQKENIIDESGMPKERFSAEFPKEGPSILRIQQVVRGDSAAYFCASSPDTGVSYEQYFGPGTRLTVT.

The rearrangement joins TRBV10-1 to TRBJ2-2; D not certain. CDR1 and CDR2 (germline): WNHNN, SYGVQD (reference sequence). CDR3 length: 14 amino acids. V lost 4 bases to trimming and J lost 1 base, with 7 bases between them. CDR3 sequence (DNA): TGCGCCAGCAGTGGACAAATGAACACCGGGGAGCTGTTTTTT. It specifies CASSGQMNTGELFF.

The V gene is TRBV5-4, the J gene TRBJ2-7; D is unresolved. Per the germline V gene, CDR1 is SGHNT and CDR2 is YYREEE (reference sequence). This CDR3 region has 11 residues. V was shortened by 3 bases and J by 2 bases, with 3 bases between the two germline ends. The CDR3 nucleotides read TGTGCCAGCAGCTCCCCCTACGAGCAGTACTTC. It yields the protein CASSSPYEQYF.

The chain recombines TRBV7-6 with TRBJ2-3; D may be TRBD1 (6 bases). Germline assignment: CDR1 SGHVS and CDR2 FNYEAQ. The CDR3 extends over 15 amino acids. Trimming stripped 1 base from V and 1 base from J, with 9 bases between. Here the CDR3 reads CASSLGPGGTDTQYF. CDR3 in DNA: TGTGCCAGCAGCTTAGGTCCAGGGGGCACAGATACGCAGTATTTT.

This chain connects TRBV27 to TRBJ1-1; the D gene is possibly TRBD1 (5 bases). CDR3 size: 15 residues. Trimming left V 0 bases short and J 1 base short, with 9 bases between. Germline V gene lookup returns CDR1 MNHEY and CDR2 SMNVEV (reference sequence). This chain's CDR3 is CASSLSAGRNTEAFF. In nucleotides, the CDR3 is TGTGCCAGCAGTTTATCGGCAGGGCGGAACACTGAAGCTTTCTTT.

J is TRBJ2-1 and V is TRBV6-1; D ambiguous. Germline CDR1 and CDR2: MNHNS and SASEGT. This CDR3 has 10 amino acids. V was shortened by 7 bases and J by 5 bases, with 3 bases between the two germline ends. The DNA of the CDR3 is TGTGCCAGCAACCACAATGAGCAGTTCTTC. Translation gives CASNHNEQFF.

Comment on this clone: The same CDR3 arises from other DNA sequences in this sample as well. The CDR3 DNA follows: TGTGCCAGCAGCCCTTCTTACGAGCAGTACTTC. Translated, it gives CASSPSYEQYF. The chain carries TRBV7-9 and TRBJ2-7; D is unresolved. The V end lost 5 bases, the J end lost 4 bases, and 6 bases lay between the germline ends. Germline V gene data show CDR1 as SEHNR and CDR2 as FQNEAQ (reference sequence). This CDR3 comprises 11 residues.

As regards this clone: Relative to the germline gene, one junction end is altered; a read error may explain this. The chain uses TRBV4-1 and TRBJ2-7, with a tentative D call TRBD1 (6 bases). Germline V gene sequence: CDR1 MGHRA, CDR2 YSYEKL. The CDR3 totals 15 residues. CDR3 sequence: CASSPLGTSSSEQYF. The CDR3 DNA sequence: TGCGCCAGCAGCCCCCTAGGGACATCGTCCTCCGAGCAGTACTTC.

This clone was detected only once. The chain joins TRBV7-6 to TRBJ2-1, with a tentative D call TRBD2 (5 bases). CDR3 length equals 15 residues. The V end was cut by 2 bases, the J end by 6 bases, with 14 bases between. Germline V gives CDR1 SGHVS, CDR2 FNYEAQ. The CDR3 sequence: CASSLIVGEGNEQFF. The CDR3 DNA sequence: TGTGCCAGCAGCTTAATTGTGGGAGAAGGCAATGAGCAGTTCTTC.

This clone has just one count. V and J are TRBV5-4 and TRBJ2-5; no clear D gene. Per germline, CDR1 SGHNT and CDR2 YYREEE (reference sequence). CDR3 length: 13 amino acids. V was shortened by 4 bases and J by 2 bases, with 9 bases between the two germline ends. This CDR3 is CASSEDGQETQYF. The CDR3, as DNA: TGTGCCAGCAGCGAGGACGGGCAAGAGACCCAGTACTTC.

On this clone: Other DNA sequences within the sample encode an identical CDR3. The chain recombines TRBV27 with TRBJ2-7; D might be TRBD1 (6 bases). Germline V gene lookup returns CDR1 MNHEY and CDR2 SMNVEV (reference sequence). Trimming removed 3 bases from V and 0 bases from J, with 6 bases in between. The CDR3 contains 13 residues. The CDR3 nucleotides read TGTGCCAGCAGTTTGGACAGCTCCTACGAGCAGTACTTC. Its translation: CASSLDSSYEQYF.

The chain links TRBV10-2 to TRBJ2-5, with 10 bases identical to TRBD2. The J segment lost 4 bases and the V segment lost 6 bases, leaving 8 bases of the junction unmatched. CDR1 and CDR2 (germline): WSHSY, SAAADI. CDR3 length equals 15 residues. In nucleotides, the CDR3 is TGCGCCAGCAGCTTAGCGGGGGGAGAGGGAGAGACCCAGTACTTC. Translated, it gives CASSLAGGEGETQYF.

CDR3 amino acids: CSVDLGKRSTDTQYF. CDR3 DNA sequence: TGCAGCGTTGACTTGGGTAAGAGAAGCACAGATACGCAGTATTTT. V and J are TRBV29-1 and TRBJ2-3, with D unresolved. V dropped 3 bases and J dropped 0 bases, with 13 bases sitting between them. The CDR3 has 15 amino acids. Germline lookup yields CDR1 SQVTM and CDR2 ANQGSEA.

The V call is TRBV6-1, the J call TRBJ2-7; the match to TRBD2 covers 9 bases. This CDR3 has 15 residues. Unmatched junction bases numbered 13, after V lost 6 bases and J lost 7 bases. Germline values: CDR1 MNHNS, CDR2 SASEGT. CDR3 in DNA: TGTGCCAGCAGGGCCTTAGCGGGAGTTATAGAAGAGCAGTACTTC. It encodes CASRALAGVIEEQYF.

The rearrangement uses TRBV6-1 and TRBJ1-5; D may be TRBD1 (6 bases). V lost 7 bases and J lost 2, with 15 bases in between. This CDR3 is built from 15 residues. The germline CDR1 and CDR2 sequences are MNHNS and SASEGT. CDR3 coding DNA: TGTGCCAGCACCGAAGGGGGGATGGGCAATCAGCCCCAGCATTTT. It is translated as CASTEGGMGNQPQHF.